Here is one T cell receptor beta chain with its context. The data originate from a study of cytotoxic CD8 clonotypes in ibrutinib-treated CLL. Germline lookup yields CDR1 MDHEN and CDR2 SYDVKM. V gave up 4 bases and J gave up 7 bases; unmatched junction bases: 10. The CDR3 loop spans 16 amino acids. The planned depth of sequencing spanned 1 in 200,000 to 1 in 1 million T cells. The repertoire was sequenced with immunoSEQ multiplex PCR; TCRdb's copy has only in-frame clones and lacks some. The data show 45,000 to 65,000 clones, around 78% seen once. This TCR was recovered from a human donor with chronic lymphocytic leukemia. V gene TRBV28 combines with J gene TRBJ2-1; TRBD2 aligns across 10 bases. The material was PBMCs, obtained after 24 months of ibrutinib treatment. The DNA for the CDR3 is TGTGCCAGCAGTTCGGCCAGCGGGAGGGCCGGGAATGAGCAGTTCTTC. Its translation: CASSSASGRAGNEQFF.